This T cell receptor (beta chain) was documented in a study of T cells in Graves' hyperthyroidism and ophthalmopathy. The germline V gene encodes CDR1 SGHAT and CDR2 FQDESV (reference sequence). J was trimmed by 4 bases and V by 6 bases; bases with no gene match: 10. This CDR3 spans 15 amino acids. This clonotype was seen ten or more times. TCR beta CDR3 sequences were amplified from RNA transcripts. A set of HTBI primers served as the primers for a first-round RT-PCR of the TCR CDR3. One entry per CDR3 protein, called by TCRdb with MiXCR from the multiplex PCR reads. In the table there are some 350,000 distinct CDR3 sequences, roughly 15% of which are singletons. The study included ophthalmopathy patients with Clinical Activity Score at least 3, NOSPECS grade at least 4 and duration under 3 months.

The sample consisted of blood. The source of this sequence is a woman in her sixties with Graves' ophthalmopathy. The V and J genes are TRBV11-1 and TRBJ2-7; 9 bases align to TRBD1. CDR3 sequence: CASSQAGTGIYEQYF. CDR3 nucleotide sequence: TGTGCCAGCAGTCAGGCGGGGACAGGGATTTACGAGCAGTACTTC.